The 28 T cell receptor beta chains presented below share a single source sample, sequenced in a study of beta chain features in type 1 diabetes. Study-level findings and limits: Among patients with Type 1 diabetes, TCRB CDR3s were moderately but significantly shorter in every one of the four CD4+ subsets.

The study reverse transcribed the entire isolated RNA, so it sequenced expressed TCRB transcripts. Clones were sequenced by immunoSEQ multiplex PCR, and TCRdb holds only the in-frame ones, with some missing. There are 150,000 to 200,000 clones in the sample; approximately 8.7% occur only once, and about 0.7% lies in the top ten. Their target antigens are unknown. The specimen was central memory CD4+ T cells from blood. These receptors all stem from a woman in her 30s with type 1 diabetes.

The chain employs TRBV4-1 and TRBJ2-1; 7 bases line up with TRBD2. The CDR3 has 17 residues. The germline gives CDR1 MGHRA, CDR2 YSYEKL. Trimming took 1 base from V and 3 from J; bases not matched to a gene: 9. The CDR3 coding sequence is TGCGCCAGCAGCCAAGTCGGCGGGAGACACCGCTACAATGAGCAGTTCTTC. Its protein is CASSQVGGRHRYNEQFF.

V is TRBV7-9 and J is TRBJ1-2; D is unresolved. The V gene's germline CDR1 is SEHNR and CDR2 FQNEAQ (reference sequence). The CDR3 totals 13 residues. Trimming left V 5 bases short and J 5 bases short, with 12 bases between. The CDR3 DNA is TGTGCCAGCAGCACGTCGACACAATATGGCTACACCTTC. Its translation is CASSTSTQYGYTF.

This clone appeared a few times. The CDR3 DNA follows: TGTGCCAGCAGCTCGAATGGAGATTTATTCGCCTACGAGCAGTACTTC. As protein: CASSSNGDLFAYEQYF. The chain links TRBV7-2 to TRBJ2-7; D remains unclear. The V end lost 4 bases, the J end lost 2 bases, and 18 bases lay between the germline ends. The CDR3 contains 16 residues. Germline V CDR1 and CDR2: SGHTA, FQGNSA. The full variable domain, completed using reference TRBV7-2 and TRBJ2-7, is GAGVSQSPSNKVTEKGKDVELRCDPISGHTALYWYRQSLGQGLEFLIYFQGNSAPDKSGLPSDRFSAERTGGSVSTLTIQRTQQEDSAVYLCASSSNGDLFAYEQYFGPGTRLTVT.

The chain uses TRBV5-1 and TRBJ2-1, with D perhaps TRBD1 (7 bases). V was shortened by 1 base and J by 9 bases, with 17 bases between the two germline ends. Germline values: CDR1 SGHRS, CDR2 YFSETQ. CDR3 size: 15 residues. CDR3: CASSLQGEAGGEQFF. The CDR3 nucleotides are TGCGCCAGCAGCTTGCAGGGGGAGGCAGGGGGTGAGCAGTTCTTC. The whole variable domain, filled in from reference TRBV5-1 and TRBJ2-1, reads KAGVTQTPRYLIKTRGQQVTLSCSPISGHRSVSWYQQTPGQGLQFLFEYFSETQRNKGNFPGRFSGRQFSNSRSEMNVSTLELGDSALYLCASSLQGEAGGEQFFGPGTRLTVL.

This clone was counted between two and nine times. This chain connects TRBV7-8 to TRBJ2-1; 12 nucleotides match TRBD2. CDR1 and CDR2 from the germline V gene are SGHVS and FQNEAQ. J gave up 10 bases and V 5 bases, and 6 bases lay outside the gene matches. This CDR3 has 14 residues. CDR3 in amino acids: CASSRLAGEGEQFF. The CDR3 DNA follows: TGTGCCAGCAGCCGACTAGCGGGAGAAGGCGAGCAGTTCTTC.

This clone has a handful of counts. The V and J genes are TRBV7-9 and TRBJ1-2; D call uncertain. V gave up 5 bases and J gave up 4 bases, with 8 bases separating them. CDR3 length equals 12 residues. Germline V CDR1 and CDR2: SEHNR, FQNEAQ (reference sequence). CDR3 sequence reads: CASSPGFYGYTF. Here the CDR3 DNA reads TGTGCCAGCAGCCCCGGGTTCTATGGCTACACCTTC.

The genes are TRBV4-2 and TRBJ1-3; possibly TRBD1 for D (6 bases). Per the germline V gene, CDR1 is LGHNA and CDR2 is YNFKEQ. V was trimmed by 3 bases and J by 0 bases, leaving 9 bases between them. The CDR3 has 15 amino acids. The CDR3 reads CASSQKGGSGNTIYF. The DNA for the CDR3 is TGTGCCAGCAGCCAGAAAGGGGGCTCTGGAAACACCATATATTTT.

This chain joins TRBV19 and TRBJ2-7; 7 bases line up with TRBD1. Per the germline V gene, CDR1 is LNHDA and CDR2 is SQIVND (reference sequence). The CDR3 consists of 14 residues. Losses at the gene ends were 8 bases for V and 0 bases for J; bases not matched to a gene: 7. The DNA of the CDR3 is TGTGCCAGTGGTACGGGACAGTCCTCCTACGAGCAGTACTTC. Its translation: CASGTGQSSYEQYF.

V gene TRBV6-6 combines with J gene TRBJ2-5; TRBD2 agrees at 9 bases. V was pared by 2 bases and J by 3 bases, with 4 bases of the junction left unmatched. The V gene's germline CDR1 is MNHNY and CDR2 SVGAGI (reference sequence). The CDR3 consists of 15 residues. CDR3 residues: CASSYTIAGEETQYF. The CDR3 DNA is TGTGCCAGCAGTTACACCATAGCGGGAGAAGAGACCCAGTACTTC.

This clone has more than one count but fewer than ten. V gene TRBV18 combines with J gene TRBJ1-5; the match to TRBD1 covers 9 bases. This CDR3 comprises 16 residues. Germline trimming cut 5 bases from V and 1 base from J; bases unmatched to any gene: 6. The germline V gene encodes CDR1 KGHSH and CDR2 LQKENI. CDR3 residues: CASSSLTGGSNQPQHF. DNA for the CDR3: TGTGCCAGCTCATCCCTGACAGGGGGGAGCAATCAGCCCCAGCATTTT.

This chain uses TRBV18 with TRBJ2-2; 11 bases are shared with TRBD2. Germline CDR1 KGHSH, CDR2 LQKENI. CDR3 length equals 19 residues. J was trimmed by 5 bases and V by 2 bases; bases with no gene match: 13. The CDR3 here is CASSPVSVAGGPVTGELFF. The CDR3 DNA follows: TGTGCCAGCTCACCAGTCTCCGTAGCGGGAGGGCCGGTGACCGGGGAGCTGTTTTTT.

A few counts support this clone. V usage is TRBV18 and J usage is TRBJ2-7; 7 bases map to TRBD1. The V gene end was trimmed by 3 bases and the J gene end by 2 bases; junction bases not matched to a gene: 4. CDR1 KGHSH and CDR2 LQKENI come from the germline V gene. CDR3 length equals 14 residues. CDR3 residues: CASSPSGQAYEQYF. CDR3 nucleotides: TGTGCCAGCTCACCTTCTGGACAGGCCTACGAGCAGTACTTC.

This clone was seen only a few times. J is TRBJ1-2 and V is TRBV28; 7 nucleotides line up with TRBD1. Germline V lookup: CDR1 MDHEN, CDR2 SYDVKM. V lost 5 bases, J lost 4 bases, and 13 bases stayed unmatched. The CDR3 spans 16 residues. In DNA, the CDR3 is TGTGCCAGCAGTCCGACAGGGAGAGGGCTGAGCTATGGCTACACCTTC. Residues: CASSPTGRGLSYGYTF.

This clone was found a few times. The DNA for the CDR3 is TGTGCCAGTCTCCGGTCTGGGGCCAACGTCCTGACTTTC. Its translation is CASLRSGANVLTF. The genes are TRBV28 and TRBJ2-6; D remains ambiguous. Germline CDR1 is MDHEN and CDR2 is SYDVKM. The CDR3 has 13 amino acids. Trimming shortened V by 9 bases and J by 1 base, and 7 bases separated the two germline ends.

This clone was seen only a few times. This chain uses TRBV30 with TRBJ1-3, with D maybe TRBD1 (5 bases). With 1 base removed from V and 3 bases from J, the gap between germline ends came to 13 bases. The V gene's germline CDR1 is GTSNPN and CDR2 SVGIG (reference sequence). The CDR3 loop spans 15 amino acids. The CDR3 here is CAWSAGRVYGNTIYF. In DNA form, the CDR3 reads TGTGCCTGGAGTGCCGGCAGGGTATATGGAAACACCATATATTTT. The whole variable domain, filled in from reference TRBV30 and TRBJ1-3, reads SQTIHQWPATLVQPVGSPLSLECTVEGTSNPNLYWYRQAAGRGLQLLFYSVGIGQISSEVPQNLSASRPQDRQFILSSKKLLLSDSGFYLCAWSAGRVYGNTIYFGEGSWLTVV.

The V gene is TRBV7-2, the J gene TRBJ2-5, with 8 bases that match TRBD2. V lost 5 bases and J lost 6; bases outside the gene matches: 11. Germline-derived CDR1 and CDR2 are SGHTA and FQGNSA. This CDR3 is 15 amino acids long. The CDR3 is CASSPGGINHQTQYF. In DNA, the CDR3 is TGTGCCAGCAGCCCGGGGGGGATCAACCATCAGACCCAGTACTTC.

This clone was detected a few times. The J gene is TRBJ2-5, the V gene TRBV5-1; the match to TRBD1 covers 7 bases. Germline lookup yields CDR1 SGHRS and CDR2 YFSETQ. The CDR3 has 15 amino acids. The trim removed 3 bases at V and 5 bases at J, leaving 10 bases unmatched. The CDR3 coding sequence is TGCGCCAGCAGCTCCCCTGCAGGGGGAAGGGAGACCCAGTACTTC. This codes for CASSSPAGGRETQYF.

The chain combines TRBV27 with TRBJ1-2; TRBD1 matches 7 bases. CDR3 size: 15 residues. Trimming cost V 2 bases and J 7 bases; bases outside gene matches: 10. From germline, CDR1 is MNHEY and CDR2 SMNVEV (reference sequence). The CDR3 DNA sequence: TGTGCCAGCAGTTTACGGACAGGAGAAGGGGGTGGCTACACCTTC. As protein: CASSLRTGEGGGYTF.

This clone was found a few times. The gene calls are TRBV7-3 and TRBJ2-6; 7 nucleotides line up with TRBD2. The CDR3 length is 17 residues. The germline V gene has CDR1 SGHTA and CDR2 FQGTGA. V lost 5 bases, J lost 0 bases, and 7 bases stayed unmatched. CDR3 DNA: TGTGCCAGCAGCCCATCGACTAGCAGCTCTGGGGCCAACGTCCTGACTTTC. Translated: CASSPSTSSSGANVLTF.

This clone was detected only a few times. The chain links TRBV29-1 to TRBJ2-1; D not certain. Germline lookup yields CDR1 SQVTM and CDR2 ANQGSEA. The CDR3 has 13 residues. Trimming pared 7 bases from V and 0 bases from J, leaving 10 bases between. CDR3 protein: CSDRESSYNEQFF. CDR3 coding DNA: TGCAGCGATAGAGAGAGCTCCTACAATGAGCAGTTCTTC.

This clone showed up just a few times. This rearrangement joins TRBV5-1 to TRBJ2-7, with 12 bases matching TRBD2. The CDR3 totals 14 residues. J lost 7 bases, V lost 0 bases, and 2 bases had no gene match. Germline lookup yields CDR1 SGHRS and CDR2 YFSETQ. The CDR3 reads CASSLGLAGVEQYF. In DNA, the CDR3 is TGCGCCAGCAGCTTGGGACTAGCGGGAGTTGAGCAGTACTTC.

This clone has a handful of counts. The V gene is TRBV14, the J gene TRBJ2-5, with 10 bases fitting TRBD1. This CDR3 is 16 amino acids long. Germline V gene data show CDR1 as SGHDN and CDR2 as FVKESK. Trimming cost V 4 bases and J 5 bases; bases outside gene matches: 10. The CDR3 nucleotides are TGTGCCAGCAGCCGGCGGACAGGGGGAGGGGTGGAGACCCAGTACTTC. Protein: CASSRRTGGGVETQYF.

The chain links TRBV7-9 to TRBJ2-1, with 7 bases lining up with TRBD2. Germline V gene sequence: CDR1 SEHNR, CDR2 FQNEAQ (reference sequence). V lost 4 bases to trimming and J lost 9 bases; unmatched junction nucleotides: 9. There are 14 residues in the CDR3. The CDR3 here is CASSSGLGSFEQFF. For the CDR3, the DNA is TGTGCCAGCAGCTCAGGACTAGGATCCTTTGAGCAGTTCTTC.

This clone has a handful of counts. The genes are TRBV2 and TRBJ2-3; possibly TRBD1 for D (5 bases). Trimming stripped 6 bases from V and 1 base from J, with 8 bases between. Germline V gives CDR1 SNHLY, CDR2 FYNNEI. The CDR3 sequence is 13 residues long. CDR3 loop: CASRWGGTDTQYF. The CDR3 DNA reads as TGTGCCAGCAGGTGGGGCGGCACAGATACGCAGTATTTT.

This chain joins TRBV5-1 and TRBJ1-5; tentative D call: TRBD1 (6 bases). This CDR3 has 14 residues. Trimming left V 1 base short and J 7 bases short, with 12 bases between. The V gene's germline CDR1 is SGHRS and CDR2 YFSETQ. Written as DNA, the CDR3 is TGCGCCAGCAGCTTGCAAGGGGGAGGGCAGCCCCAGCATTTT. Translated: CASSLQGGGQPQHF.

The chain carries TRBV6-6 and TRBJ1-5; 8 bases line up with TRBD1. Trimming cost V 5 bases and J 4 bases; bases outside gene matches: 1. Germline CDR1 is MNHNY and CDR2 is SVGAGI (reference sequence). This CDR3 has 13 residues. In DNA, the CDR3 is TGTGCCAGCAGTCGGGACAGGAATCAGCCCCAGCATTTT. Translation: CASSRDRNQPQHF.

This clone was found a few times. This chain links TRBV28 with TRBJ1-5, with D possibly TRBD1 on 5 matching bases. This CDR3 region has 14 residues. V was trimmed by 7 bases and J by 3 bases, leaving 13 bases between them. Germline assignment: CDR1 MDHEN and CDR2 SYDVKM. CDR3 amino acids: CASNVQGFNQPQHF. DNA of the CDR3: TGTGCCAGCAACGTTCAGGGTTTCAATCAGCCCCAGCATTTT.

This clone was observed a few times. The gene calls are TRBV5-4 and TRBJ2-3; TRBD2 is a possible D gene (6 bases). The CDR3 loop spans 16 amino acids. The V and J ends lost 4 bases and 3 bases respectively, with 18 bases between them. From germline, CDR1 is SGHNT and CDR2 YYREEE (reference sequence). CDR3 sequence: CASSVDAGRLTDTQYF. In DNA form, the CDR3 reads TGTGCCAGCAGCGTCGACGCGGGGAGATTAACAGATACGCAGTATTTT.